The entry that follows covers one T cell receptor beta chain sequence. This clonotype was seen more than once but under ten times. No cognate antigen has been identified for it. No quality values exist for individual bases; no much larger clone is one base distant. Library preparation employed 5' RACE. Sequencing was performed on an Illumina HiSeq 2500. A second PCR of about 7 to 12 cycles was performed with a sample-barcoded 5' primer and a J-beta primer mix. Each TCR beta cDNA molecule received a unique molecular identifier from a template-switch 5' adaptor carrying 12 random nucleotides. Each sample yielded at least 3 million CDR3-containing paired-end reads. All of the RNA was converted into first-strand cDNA using the Mint cDNA synthesis kit, with a TRBC-specific oligonucleotide serving as the primer. Following uracil-DNA glycosylase treatment, all cDNA underwent a first 18-cycle PCR with the universal primers M1SS and BC2_uni_R. The authors' pipeline ran thus. For normalization, 1 million high-quality reads, each with a distinct molecular identifier, were randomly selected from each sample. Instead of being binned into consensus sequences, reads that shared molecular identifiers were thrown out. MiTCR, with a Q25 quality threshold and the strictest error-elimination algorithm, was used for CDR3 identification, clonotype clustering and error correction. A nonparametric unseen species model with Euler transformation was used to estimate lower-bound total TCR beta diversity. The public sequencing data were trimmed at Q25 with fastp and processed into clonotypes with MiXCR by TCRdb, which kept only in-frame beta chains. Rows with a matching CDR3 protein are joined into one entry that keeps the most common DNA and genes. The authors' filters were not applied to this entry. For this sample there are around 1.5 million distinct CDR3 sequences; roughly 45% appear just once. The ten biggest clones cover roughly 7.9% of the sample.

The sample comes from a study of blood T cells in healthy people across ages (dated by TCRdb to the mid-2010s). For the study in its entirety: In model experiments, template switching captured roughly one uniquely barcoded TCR beta cDNA molecule for every two T cells. The donors were split into four age groups: young (average approximately 16 years), middle-aged (nearly 40), aged (over 55) and long-lived (approximately 80). Using the same blood draw, the study looked at two additional independent replicas of 1 million unique cDNA reads for two donors, one aged 18 to 30 and the other aged 80 or older. To track age-related changes in TCR beta repertoire diversity, the study relied on deep sequencing normalized with unique cDNA molecular identifiers. To avoid experimental bias, donors of different ages were randomly spread across the sequencing lanes.

Systemically healthy Caucasian individuals from Russia, 39 in total and aged about 6 to 100 years, were included as donors. Each donor gave around 9.9 milliliters of peripheral blood, collected into EDTA-treated Vacutainer tubes. Ficoll-Paque density-gradient centrifugation was used to isolate PBMCs, with at least 6.5 million per sample. Total RNA was extracted from PBMCs with Trizol reagent, with at least 5.5 micrograms obtained per sample. Naive CD45RAhigh/CD27high T cell percentages were measured by flow cytometry on a PBMC aliquot from every donor. On the study overall, not on this receptor specifically: Since profiling was done on bulk unsorted PBMCs, naive and antigen-experienced compartments could not be conclusively compared. Observed TCR beta diversity correlated strongly with the percentage of naive T cells measured by flow cytometry. Because the CMV infection status of the donors was unknown, age-related changes in expanded clonotypes may potentially have been confounded. As age increased, observed TCR beta diversity per million T cells dropped in a roughly linear way, and a significant reduction was already evident by age 40. Estimates of total diversity based on one million sequenced T cells were considered lower bounds and underestimates. Compared with the aged group, more naive CD4+ T cells, fewer expanded clones and increased TCR diversity were shown by the long-lived group, suggesting age selection.

From its cysteine to its phenylalanine, the CDR3 spans 15 amino acids. The kept DNA is CDR3 alone, 45 bases in frame from the first base. Relative to germline, V is missing 4 bases and J is missing 8 bases, with 9 bases of the junction outside any gene match. CDR1 SGHDN and CDR2 FVKESK are derived from the germline V gene. The clonotype originates from a woman aged 18-35 years in good health. The chain is encoded by TRBV14 joined to TRBJ2-1; 9 central nucleotides agree with TRBD2. Input material: blood. The nucleotide sequence reads as follows: TGTGCCAGCAGCCTAGCGGGACTAGCCGGCTATGAGCAGTTCTTC. This is translated as CASSLAGLAGYEQFF. Extended through the reference TRBV14 and TRBJ2-1 proteins, this CDR3 yields the full variable domain: EAGVTQFPSHSVIEKGQTVTLRCDPISGHDNLYWYRRVMGKEIKFLLHFVKESKQDESGMPNNRFLAERTGGTYSTLKVQPAELEDSGVYFCASSLAGLAGYEQFFGPGTRLTVL.